The 23 T cell receptor beta chains presented below share a single source sample, sequenced in a study of blood T cell repertoires in COVID-19. Generated by immunoSEQ multiplex PCR, the TCRdb table keeps only in-frame clones and is missing some. The sample lists 300,000 or so clones, around four fifths seen once, with about 1.2% in the top ten. The sequenced sample consisted of peripheral blood. The source is a woman aged 45 to 65 with acute or convalescent COVID-19.

The chain has TRBV20-1 and TRBJ2-1, with D tentatively TRBD2 (7 bases). Per germline, CDR1 DFQATT and CDR2 SNEGSKA (reference sequence). This CDR3 spans 11 amino acids. The CDR3 reads CSPRGGNEQFF. In DNA, the CDR3 is TGCTCCCCGAGGGGGGGGAATGAGCAGTTCTTC.

The chain joins TRBV10-3 to TRBJ2-7; 7 bases agree with TRBD1. The V gene's germline CDR1 is ENHRY and CDR2 SYGVKD. The CDR3 runs to 15 residues. Trimming removed 10 bases from V and 3 bases from J; junction bases left unmatched: 15. Here the CDR3 reads CATQPDREKDYEQYV. In DNA, the CDR3 is TGTGCCACCCAACCAGACAGGGAAAAGGACTACGAGCAGTACGTC.

The J gene is TRBJ1-5, the V gene TRBV7-8, with D uncertain. The CDR3 totals 15 residues. V was shortened by 3 bases and J by 0 bases, with 9 bases between the two germline ends. Per the germline V gene, CDR1 is SGHVS and CDR2 is FQNEAQ. CDR3 coding DNA: TGTGCCAGCAGCTTTGGCAGACTTAGCAATCAGCCCCAGCATTTT. Protein product: CASSFGRLSNQPQHF.

This clone was picked up a small number of times. The chain employs TRBV12-5 and TRBJ2-1; D is unclear. Germline V gives CDR1 LGHNT, CDR2 FRNRAP. CDR3 length: 13 amino acids. V was clipped by 5 bases and J by 0 bases, with 5 bases between them. CDR3 nucleotides: TGTGCTAGTGGTCTGAGCTCCTACAATGAGCAGTTCTTC. Protein: CASGLSSYNEQFF. Together with reference TRBV12-5 and TRBJ2-1, the CDR3 gives the full variable domain: DARVTQTPRHKVTEMGQEVTMRCQPILGHNTVFWYRQTMMQGLELLAYFRNRAPLDDSGMPKDRFSAEMPDATLATLKIQPSEPRDSAVYFCASGLSSYNEQFFGPGTRLTVL.

The V gene is TRBV19, the J gene TRBJ1-2; maybe TRBD1 (6 bases). Germline CDR1 and CDR2: LNHDA and SQIVND (reference sequence). This CDR3 spans 15 amino acids. Trimming shortened V by 3 bases and J by 4 bases, and 15 bases separated the two germline ends. As DNA, the CDR3 is TGTGCCAGTAGTATCTCCCCAGGGGCGGGCTATGGCTACACCTTC. Protein sequence: CASSISPGAGYGYTF.

This chain connects TRBV9 to TRBJ1-4; the D gene is possibly TRBD1 (5 bases). V lost 1 base to trimming and J lost 7 bases, with 11 bases between them. Germline V lookup: CDR1 SGDLS, CDR2 YYNGEE. The CDR3 consists of 14 residues. The CDR3 loop reads CASSVSQGGEKLFF. In DNA, the CDR3 is TGTGCCAGCAGCGTATCTCAGGGCGGTGAAAAACTGTTTTTT.

V is TRBV7-9 and J is TRBJ1-2, with TRBD1 matching 9 bases. This CDR3 is built from 15 residues. Germline CDR1 and CDR2: SEHNR and FQNEAQ (reference sequence). After removal of 5 bases from V and 5 bases from J, the junction contained 9 bases not matched to a gene. This CDR3 reads CASSRTGTGLYGYTF. The CDR3 nucleotides are TGTGCCAGCAGCCGGACCGGGACAGGGCTATATGGCTACACCTTC.

This chain links TRBV5-1 with TRBJ1-2; TRBD1 matches at 8 bases. This CDR3 comprises 14 residues. Germline CDR1 reads SGHRS; CDR2 reads YFSETQ. Trimming cost V 4 bases and J 4 bases; bases outside gene matches: 6. CDR3 DNA sequence: TGCGCCAGCAGCCCAGGGGGCACGGGCTATGGCTACACCTTC. Protein sequence: CASSPGGTGYGYTF.

This chain connects TRBV27 to TRBJ1-1; D is perhaps TRBD1 (6 bases). V lost 6 bases to trimming and J lost 3 bases, with 8 bases between them. This CDR3 region has 12 residues. CDR1 is MNHEY, CDR2 SMNVEV, per germline (reference sequence). CDR3 protein: CASRDRHTEAFF. CDR3 coding DNA: TGTGCCAGCAGGGACAGACACACTGAAGCTTTCTTT.

The J gene is TRBJ2-2, the V gene TRBV5-1, with D maybe TRBD1 (5 bases). This CDR3 is 15 amino acids long. With 0 bases removed from V and 1 base from J, the gap between germline ends came to 7 bases. CDR1 is SGHRS and CDR2 is YFSETQ in the germline V gene. CDR3 DNA sequence: TGCGCCAGCAGCTTGGCGACAGTGAACACCGGGGAGCTGTTTTTT. Protein: CASSLATVNTGELFF.

V and J are TRBV7-3 and TRBJ2-1, with 11 bases that match TRBD2. The CDR3 contains 17 residues. Germline CDR1 and CDR2: SGHTA and FQGTGA. V lost 5 bases, J lost 3 bases, and 9 bases stayed unmatched. In DNA form, the CDR3 reads TGTGCCAGCAGCCCTCGGACTAGCGGGTTCGACTACAATGAGCAGTTCTTC. Protein sequence: CASSPRTSGFDYNEQFF.

This clone is a singleton in its sample. V gene TRBV10-3 combines with J gene TRBJ2-7, with a tentative D call TRBD1 (6 bases). V shed 3 bases and J shed 3 bases, with 12 bases lying between them. CDR1 is ENHRY and CDR2 is SYGVKD in the germline V gene. The CDR3 is 14 amino acids. The CDR3 DNA sequence: TGTGCCATCAGTGATGGAAGGGACAACTACGAGCAGTACTTC. Translation: CAISDGRDNYEQYF.

This chain connects TRBV28 to TRBJ1-1; 7 nucleotides align to TRBD1. The CDR3 is 12 residues long. J gave up 10 bases and V 2 bases, and 4 bases lay outside the gene matches. Germline V lookup: CDR1 MDHEN, CDR2 SYDVKM. CDR3 region: CASSLRQGLAFF. The CDR3 DNA is TGTGCCAGCAGTTTACGACAGGGACTAGCTTTCTTT. Supplemented by reference TRBV28 and TRBJ1-1, the full variable domain reads DVKVTQSSRYLVKRTGEKVFLECVQDMDHENMFWYRQDPGLGLRLIYFSYDVKMKEKGDIPEGYSVSREKKERFSLILESASTNQTSMYLCASSLRQGLAFFGQGTRLTVV.

Only a few counts were recorded for this clone. This sequence joins TRBV6-1 and TRBJ2-5, with D possibly being TRBD2 (6 bases). CDR3 length equals 13 residues. CDR1 and CDR2 (germline): MNHNS, SASEGT. Trimming left V 1 base short and J 7 bases short, with 10 bases between. The CDR3 region is CASSEGLDRTQYF. In nucleotides, the CDR3 is TGTGCCAGCAGTGAAGGACTAGACCGGACCCAGTACTTC.

The rearrangement uses TRBV9 and TRBJ1-1; D remains ambiguous. V was pared by 0 bases and J by 1 base, with 4 bases between. Germline lookup yields CDR1 SGDLS and CDR2 YYNGEE. The CDR3 sequence is 13 residues long. The CDR3 region has the DNA TGTGCCAGCAGCGTAGACGGGAACACTGAAGCTTTCTTT. As protein: CASSVDGNTEAFF.

The V gene is TRBV24-1, the J gene TRBJ2-2; possibly TRBD1 for D (5 bases). This CDR3 has 13 amino acids. V lost 2 bases, J lost 5 bases, and 5 bases lay in between. Germline assignment: CDR1 KGHDR and CDR2 SFDVKD. For the CDR3, the DNA is TGTGCCACCAGTGATTGGACAACCGGGGAGCTGTTTTTT. Translating it yields CATSDWTTGELFF.

V gene TRBV5-1 combines with J gene TRBJ2-3; 8 bases fit TRBD1. Germline V lookup: CDR1 SGHRS, CDR2 YFSETQ. This CDR3 region has 16 residues. With V trimmed by 4 bases and J by 1 base, 8 bases remained unmatched. The CDR3 DNA is TGCGCCAGCAGCATCAGACAGGGGCGAGGCACAGATACGCAGTATTTT. It codes for CASSIRQGRGTDTQYF.

J is TRBJ1-2 and V is TRBV5-1; possibly TRBD1 for D (6 bases). The CDR3 runs 13 residues. The germline gives CDR1 SGHRS, CDR2 YFSETQ. The V and J ends lost 7 bases and 6 bases respectively, with 16 bases between them. Here the CDR3 reads CASGDGTWDGYTF. CDR3 sequence (DNA): TGCGCCAGCGGGGATGGGACATGGGATGGCTACACCTTC.

This sequence joins TRBV12-3 or TRBV12-4 and TRBJ1-1; 9 bases line up with TRBD1. The CDR3 sequence is 13 residues long. The ends lost 4 bases at V and 3 bases at J; junction bases unmatched: 0. The DNA of the CDR3 is TGTGCCAGCAGTTGGGACAGGGACACTGAAGCTTTCTTT. Protein: CASSWDRDTEAFF.

V gene TRBV7-2 combines with J gene TRBJ2-5; 12 bases match TRBD2. V shed 1 base and J 4 bases; nucleotides not matched to a gene: 4. Per the germline V gene, CDR1 is SGHTA and CDR2 is FQGNSA. This CDR3 has 16 amino acids. Here the CDR3 reads CASSLGLAGEGETQYF. The DNA for the CDR3 is TGTGCCAGCAGCTTAGGACTAGCGGGAGAGGGAGAGACCCAGTACTTC.

V and J are TRBV6-2 or TRBV6-3 and TRBJ2-3; 7 nucleotides line up with TRBD1. This CDR3 has 16 amino acids. The trim removed 0 bases at V and 1 base at J, leaving 4 bases unmatched. Germline-derived CDR1 and CDR2 are MNHEY and SVGEGT. CDR3 residues: CASSYSTGTGTDTQYF. The CDR3 nucleotides read TGTGCCAGCAGTTACTCGACAGGGACAGGCACAGATACGCAGTATTTT.

The chain uses TRBV2 and TRBJ2-7; a possible D gene is TRBD2 (5 bases). Germline V gives CDR1 SNHLY, CDR2 FYNNEI. This CDR3 contains 17 residues. The V end lost 8 bases, the J end lost 7 bases, and 30 bases lay between the germline ends. The CDR3 DNA reads as TGTGCCAGCCGCCCAACATACCCGGGCCGGGGTCCTCTGGAGCAGTACGTC. Residues: CASRPTYPGRGPLEQYV.

The gene calls are TRBV29-1 and TRBJ1-2; 7 positions match TRBD1. Germline V gives CDR1 SQVTM, CDR2 ANQGSEA. The CDR3 sequence is 13 residues long. J was trimmed by 3 bases and V by 6 bases; bases with no gene match: 7. CDR3 sequence reads: CSVSEGADYGYTF. The CDR3 DNA reads TGCAGCGTCAGTGAGGGGGCGGACTATGGCTACACCTTC.